This TCR beta chain was recorded in a study of T-cell reconstitution after alpha-beta-depleted transplantation in children. CDR3 size: 15 residues. The V gene's germline CDR1 is MDHEN and CDR2 SYDVKM. Trimming cost V 5 bases and J 0 bases, with 11 bases left between them. The TCRbeta library incorporated unique molecular identifiers. TCRdb passed the PCR reads through MiXCR, listing each CDR3 protein once. Of about 160,000 distinct CDR3 sequences listed, 11% were seen once; the top ten hold over 10%. Broader study findings: T-cell counts and diversity were attributed mostly to newly produced T cells one year after transplant.

This clonotype was seen many times. The antigen remains undetermined. The receptor's source is a boy younger than 10 with acute myeloid leukemia, due to receive a stem cell transplant. V and J are TRBV28 and TRBJ1-3; D is possibly TRBD1 (5 bases). The input for sequencing was PBMCs, taken before TCRalphabeta/CD19-depleted stem cell transplant. The CDR3 loop reads CASSEGRSSGNTIYF. As DNA, the CDR3 is TGTGCCAGCAGTGAGGGACGGAGCTCTGGAAACACCATATATTTT.